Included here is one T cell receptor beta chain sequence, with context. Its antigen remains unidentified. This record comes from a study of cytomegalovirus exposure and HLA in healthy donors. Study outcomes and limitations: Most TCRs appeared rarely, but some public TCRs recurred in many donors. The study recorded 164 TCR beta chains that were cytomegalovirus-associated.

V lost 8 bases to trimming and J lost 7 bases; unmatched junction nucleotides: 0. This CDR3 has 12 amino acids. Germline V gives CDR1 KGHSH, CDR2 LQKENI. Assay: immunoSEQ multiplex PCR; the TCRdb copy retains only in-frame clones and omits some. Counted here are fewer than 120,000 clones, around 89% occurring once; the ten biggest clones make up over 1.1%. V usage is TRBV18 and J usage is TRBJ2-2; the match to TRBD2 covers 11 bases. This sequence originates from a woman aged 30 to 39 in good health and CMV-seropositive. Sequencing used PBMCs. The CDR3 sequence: CASGLAGGELFF. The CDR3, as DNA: TGTGCCAGCGGACTAGCGGGCGGGGAGCTGTTTTTT.